This T cell receptor (beta chain) was captured in a study of blood T cells in healthy people across ages. Study results and caveats: With unsorted PBMCs, a conclusive comparison of naive versus antigen-experienced cells was not possible.

The CDR3 consists of 15 residues. CDR1 and CDR2 from the germline V gene are SGHRS and YFSETQ. The ends were cut back, 4 bases at V and 5 bases at J, with 16 bases in the middle. This clonotype was found a few times. The target antigen is unknown. A sample-barcoded 5' primer and a J-beta primer mix were used in a second PCR of roughly 7 to 11 cycles. A template-switch adaptor that had 12 random nucleotides put a tag on each cDNA molecule. One entry per CDR3 protein, called by TCRdb with MiXCR from the 5' RACE reads. Of almost 800,000 distinct CDR3 sequences detected, roughly 50% appear once; the ten largest clones hold about 20%.

This receptor was identified in a man aged 30 to 39 in good health. Sequencing was performed on blood. This chain uses TRBV5-1 with TRBJ2-1, with D possibly being TRBD1 or TRBD2 (5 bases each). CDR3 residues: CASSLAGTGNNEQFF. For the CDR3, the DNA is TGCGCCAGCAGCCTAGCCGGGACGGGAAACAATGAGCAGTTCTTC.